Included here is one T cell receptor beta chain sequence, with context. Its antigen remains unidentified. Base qualities are not recorded, but no much larger clone differs from it by a single base. The immunoSEQ Assay, a bias-controlled multiplex PCR, was used to amplify TCRbeta CDR3 regions from genomic DNA. The authors' pipeline ran thus. Nucleated cell counts per sample were estimated from amplification of reference gene primers within the assay. To quantify the absolute abundance of each unique TCRbeta CDR3 rearrangement, sequence reads were collapsed and filtered. For each sample, productive Simpson clonality was calculated by taking the square root of Simpson's diversity index across productive rearrangements. TCRdb provides this immuneACCESS table in a form limited to in-frame rearrangements. Some clones are lacking; in checked studies, under half of them reflect an unresolved V gene, and why the rest are absent is not known. V and J calls plus clone size are reproduced from that table; the DNA served to infer D and trimming. The sample table holds under 200,000 clones, of which 80% to 90% were seen once. The ten largest clones capture 2% to 3% of the sample.

Each collaborating institution followed its own protocols to collect whole blood in K2EDTA tubes. For TCRbeta analysis, collaborators shipped samples as frozen whole blood, isolated PBMCs, or DNA extracted from either of those sample types. This record belongs to a study of blood T cell repertoires in COVID-19 (dated by TCRdb to 2020 to 2021). Study-level background: Collaborator samples came from the United States, Italy and Spain and covered acute and convalescent phases of COVID-19. Where available, HLA class I and class II types were obtained from metadata supplied by the sample provider rather than from assay-based typing. The material from the prospective study consisted of cDNA or gDNA derived from T cells, B-cell-depleted T cells, or PBMCs. The repertoires were released in a freely available public database meant as a resource for research on the immune response to SARS-CoV-2. Nearly every sample came with metadata listing a de-identified subject ID, COVID-19 status, age in years and sex. Samples came from the ongoing ImmuneRACE study (first 160 participants) plus 1,254 subjects from 6 global collaborators. The dataset comprised deeply sampled blood TCRbeta repertoires from subjects exposed to, actively infected with, or recovered from COVID-19.

V drops 5 bases and J drops 7 bases, leaving 18 bases in between. CDR3 length: 14 amino acids, cysteine to phenylalanine. Only CDR3 DNA is held: 42 bases, read in frame from base 1. CDR1 and CDR2, looked up from the germline V gene, are SGHAT and FQNNGV. Summary of the overall study and its limitations: How much clinical and demographic metadata was included differed by source and by participant, and the metadata was provided uncurated.

Source material: peripheral blood. In this chain, TRBV11-2 is recombined with TRBJ2-7, with TRBD1 tentatively as D gene (5 bases match). This clonotype was obtained from a middle-aged man with active or convalescent COVID-19. The nucleotide sequence is given as TGTGCCAGCAGCCCTAGGGGCATTGACGGGGAGCAGTACTTC. This translates into CASSPRGIDGEQYF.